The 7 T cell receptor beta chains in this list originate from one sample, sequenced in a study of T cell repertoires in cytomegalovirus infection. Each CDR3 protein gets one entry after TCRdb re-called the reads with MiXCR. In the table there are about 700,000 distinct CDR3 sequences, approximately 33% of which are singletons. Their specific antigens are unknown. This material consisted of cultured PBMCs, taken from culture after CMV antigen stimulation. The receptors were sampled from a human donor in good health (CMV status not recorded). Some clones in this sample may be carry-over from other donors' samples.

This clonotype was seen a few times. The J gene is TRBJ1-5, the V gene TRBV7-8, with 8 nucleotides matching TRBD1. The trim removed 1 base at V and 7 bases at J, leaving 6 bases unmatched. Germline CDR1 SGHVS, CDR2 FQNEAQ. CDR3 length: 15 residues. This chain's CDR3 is CASSLGQGAGQPQHF. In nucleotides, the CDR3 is TGTGCCAGCAGCTTAGGTCAGGGGGCCGGGCAGCCCCAGCATTTT.

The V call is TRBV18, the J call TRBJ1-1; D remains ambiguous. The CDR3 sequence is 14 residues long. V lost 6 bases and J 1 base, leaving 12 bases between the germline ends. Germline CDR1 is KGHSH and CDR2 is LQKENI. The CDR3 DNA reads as TGTGCCAGCTCCCCCAACCGGAGGAACACTGAAGCTTTCTTT. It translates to CASSPNRRNTEAFF.

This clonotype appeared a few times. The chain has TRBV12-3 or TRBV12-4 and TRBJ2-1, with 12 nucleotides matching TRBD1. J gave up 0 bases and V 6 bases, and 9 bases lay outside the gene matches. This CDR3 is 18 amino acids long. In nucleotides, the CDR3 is TGTGCCAGCAGGCCGGGACAGGGGGCCCAGAGCTCCTACAATGAGCAGTTCTTC. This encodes CASRPGQGAQSSYNEQFF.

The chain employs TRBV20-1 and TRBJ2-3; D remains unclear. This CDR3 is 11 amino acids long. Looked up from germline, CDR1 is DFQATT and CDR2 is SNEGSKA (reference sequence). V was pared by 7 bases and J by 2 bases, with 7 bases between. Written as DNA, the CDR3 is TGCAGTGTTACCTTCACAGATACGCAGTATTTT. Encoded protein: CSVTFTDTQYF.

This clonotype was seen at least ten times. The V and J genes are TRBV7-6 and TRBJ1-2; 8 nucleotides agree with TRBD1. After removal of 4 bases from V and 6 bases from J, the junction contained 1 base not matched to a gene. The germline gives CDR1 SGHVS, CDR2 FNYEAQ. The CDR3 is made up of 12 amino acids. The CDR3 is CASSSDRDGYTF. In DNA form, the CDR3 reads TGTGCCAGCAGCTCGGACAGGGATGGCTACACCTTC.

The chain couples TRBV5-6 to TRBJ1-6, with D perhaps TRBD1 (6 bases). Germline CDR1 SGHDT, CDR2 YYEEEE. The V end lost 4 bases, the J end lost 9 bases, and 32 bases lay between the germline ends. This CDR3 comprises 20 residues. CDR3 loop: CASSRRFTGINDPNRSPLHF. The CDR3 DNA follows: TGTGCCAGCAGCCGGAGGTTCACAGGGATAAACGACCCGAATCGTTCACCCCTCCACTTT.

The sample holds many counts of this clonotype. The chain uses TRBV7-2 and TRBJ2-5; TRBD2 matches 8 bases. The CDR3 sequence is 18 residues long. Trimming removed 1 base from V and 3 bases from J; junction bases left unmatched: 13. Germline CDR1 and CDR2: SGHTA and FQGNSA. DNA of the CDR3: TGTGCCAGCAGCTTAGACGCCCTAAGTAGCGGGGTAGAAGAGACCCAGTACTTC. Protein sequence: CASSLDALSSGVEETQYF.